The 25 T cell receptor beta chains below all came from one sample that was sequenced in a study of blood T cells in healthy people across ages. Primers used in a second PCR of roughly 6 to 12 cycles were a sample-barcoded 5' primer and a J-beta primer mix. TCRdb reanalysed the 5' RACE reads using MiXCR and keeps one entry per CDR3 protein. In the table there are approximately 800,000 distinct CDR3 sequences, more than 55% of which are singletons. Sequenced sample: blood. The receptor source for this set is a man aged 35-49 years in good health.

The table lists this clonotype with many counts. The chain links TRBV10-3 to TRBJ2-3; the D is unclear. This CDR3 spans 13 amino acids. Germline CDR1 reads ENHRY; CDR2 reads SYGVKD. Trimming shortened V by 4 bases and J by 4 bases, and 9 bases separated the two germline ends. Here the CDR3 reads CAISVRVSDTQYF. The CDR3 DNA is TGTGCCATCAGTGTAAGGGTTTCAGATACGCAGTATTTT.

The rearrangement joins TRBV7-3 to TRBJ2-1; possible D gene TRBD1, 7 bases. Looked up from germline, CDR1 is SGHTA and CDR2 is FQGTGA. Deletions cut 1 base from V and 7 bases from J, with 14 bases between. The CDR3 loop spans 15 amino acids. Here the CDR3 reads CASSLITGEENEQFF. The CDR3 DNA sequence: TGTGCCAGCAGCTTAATTACAGGGGAGGAGAATGAGCAGTTCTTC.

The chain recombines TRBV9 with TRBJ1-1, with D possibly being TRBD1 (6 bases). Germline-derived CDR1 and CDR2 are SGDLS and YYNGEE. The CDR3 contains 14 residues. V dropped 5 bases and J dropped 0 bases, with 11 bases sitting between them. CDR3 nucleotide sequence: TGTGCCAGCAGTGTGAGGGGGTTGAACACTGAAGCTTTCTTT. Its translation: CASSVRGLNTEAFF.

This clonotype was observed a few times. The chain has TRBV29-1 and TRBJ2-5; D is undetermined. CDR1 and CDR2 (germline): SQVTM, ANQGSEA. There are 12 residues in the CDR3. The V gene lost 2 bases and the J gene lost 2 bases, with 6 bases spanning the gap. This CDR3 is CSVEQMQETQYF. The CDR3 nucleotides are TGCAGCGTTGAACAGATGCAAGAGACCCAGTACTTC.

The genes are TRBV6-1 and TRBJ2-3; D ambiguous. Germline V gene lookup returns CDR1 MNHNS and CDR2 SASEGT. The V end lost 4 bases, the J end lost 0 bases, and 8 bases lay between the germline ends. The CDR3 has 14 amino acids. Here the CDR3 reads CASSVLTSTDTQYF. The CDR3 nucleotides are TGTGCCAGCAGTGTACTGACTAGCACAGATACGCAGTATTTT.

The sample holds one count of this clonotype. The chain carries TRBV10-3 and TRBJ2-1; TRBD2 agrees at 10 bases. Unmatched junction bases numbered 4, after V lost 4 bases and J lost 10 bases. The CDR3 spans 13 residues. Per germline, CDR1 ENHRY and CDR2 SYGVKD. The CDR3 DNA follows: TGTGCCATCAGTGGAGGGGGACTAGCGGAGCAGTTCTTC. Translated: CAISGGGLAEQFF.

This chain joins TRBV4-3 and TRBJ2-7; 10 nucleotides agree with TRBD2. CDR3 length: 16 residues. V shed 2 bases, J shed 2 bases, and the junction held 6 bases outside the gene matches. CDR1 and CDR2 (germline): LGHNA, YSLEER. The CDR3, as DNA: TGCGCCAGCAGCCAATACCGGACTAGCGGAACCTACGAGCAGTACTTC. It codes for CASSQYRTSGTYEQYF.

The rearrangement joins TRBV20-1 to TRBJ2-5; D perhaps matches TRBD1 (5 bases). CDR1 DFQATT and CDR2 SNEGSKA come from the germline V gene (reference sequence). The CDR3 length is 13 residues. Trimming cost V 5 bases and J 5 bases, with 15 bases left between them. The CDR3 is CSAPGFGWETQYF. The CDR3 DNA sequence: TGCAGTGCTCCAGGGTTTGGGTGGGAGACCCAGTACTTC.

A single count supports this clonotype. The V and J genes are TRBV7-2 and TRBJ2-2; D is unresolved. V was shortened by 3 bases and J by 1 base, with 12 bases between the two germline ends. CDR1 is SGHTA, CDR2 FQGNSA, per germline. This CDR3 has 16 residues. The CDR3 coding sequence is TGTGCCAGCAGCTTGTCTGCCGTGGTGAACACCGGGGAGCTGTTTTTT. Protein sequence: CASSLSAVVNTGELFF.

This clonotype turned up a few times. The chain has TRBV10-3 and TRBJ2-1; 8 bases agree with TRBD2. The ends lost 7 bases at V and 8 bases at J; junction bases unmatched: 13. The CDR3 loop spans 15 amino acids. Germline V CDR1 and CDR2: ENHRY, SYGVKD. The CDR3 here is CAITGRGRNLDEQFF. The DNA for the CDR3 is TGTGCCATCACGGGTCGCGGGAGGAATTTGGATGAGCAGTTCTTC.

The V gene is TRBV3-1, the J gene TRBJ1-2; D call uncertain. Per the germline V gene, CDR1 is LGHDT and CDR2 is YNNKEL (reference sequence). The CDR3 runs 13 residues. Between the trimmed V and J ends, which lost 8 bases and 0 bases, there was a span of 10 bases. The CDR3 here is CASGRAPNYGYTF. The CDR3 DNA follows: TGTGCCAGCGGGCGGGCACCTAACTATGGCTACACCTTC.

This chain connects TRBV6-5 to TRBJ1-4, with TRBD1 as a possible D gene (5 bases). Trimming pared 2 bases from V and 8 bases from J, leaving 18 bases between. The germline gives CDR1 MNHEY, CDR2 SVGAGI. There are 16 residues in the CDR3. The CDR3 coding sequence is TGTGCCAGCAGTTACCAGGCGGGACTAAAGTACGAAAAACTGTTTTTT. This encodes CASSYQAGLKYEKLFF.

The chain has TRBV5-1 and TRBJ2-7; D not certain. Germline V lookup: CDR1 SGHRS, CDR2 YFSETQ. This CDR3 spans 16 amino acids. V was cut by 0 bases and J by 3 bases, with 16 bases left in between. The CDR3 protein is CASSLEWPGNLYEQYF. The CDR3, as DNA: TGCGCCAGCAGCTTGGAATGGCCGGGCAACCTCTACGAGCAGTACTTC. Full variable domain (outside the CDR3, taken from reference TRBV5-1 and TRBJ2-7): KAGVTQTPRYLIKTRGQQVTLSCSPISGHRSVSWYQQTPGQGLQFLFEYFSETQRNKGNFPGRFSGRQFSNSRSEMNVSTLELGDSALYLCASSLEWPGNLYEQYFGPGTRLTVT.

This clonotype was detected a few times. The chain employs TRBV27 and TRBJ2-3; TRBD2 agrees at 14 bases. The CDR3 runs 17 residues. J lost 5 bases, V lost 7 bases, and 11 bases had no gene match. Germline CDR1 reads MNHEY; CDR2 reads SMNVEV (reference sequence). The CDR3 is CASKTPGLAGVGDTQYF. The CDR3 DNA sequence: TGTGCCAGCAAGACCCCGGGACTAGCGGGAGTGGGAGATACGCAGTATTTT.

This clonotype turned up a few times. V and J are TRBV5-1 and TRBJ1-2, with D possibly matching TRBD1 (5 bases). The V gene's germline CDR1 is SGHRS and CDR2 YFSETQ. The CDR3 runs 14 residues. Trimming pared 0 bases from V and 8 bases from J, leaving 14 bases between. The CDR3 DNA reads TGCGCCAGCAGCTTGGAGGGGCCAGGGCGAGGCTACACCTTC. As protein: CASSLEGPGRGYTF.

The chain has TRBV12-3 or TRBV12-4 and TRBJ1-2, with 7 bases lining up with TRBD1. After removal of 6 bases from V and 6 bases from J, the junction contained 10 bases not matched to a gene. There are 14 residues in the CDR3. The CDR3, as DNA: TGTGCCAGCAGCATCGGGCAGGGGGATAATGGCTACACCTTC. This codes for CASSIGQGDNGYTF.

This clonotype was seen a few times. The genes are TRBV6-1 and TRBJ2-3; no reliable D call. Germline CDR1 reads MNHNS; CDR2 reads SASEGT. V lost 3 bases to trimming and J lost 4 bases, with 2 bases between them. The CDR3 spans 11 residues. The DNA for the CDR3 is TGTGCCAGCAGTGAGGCAGATACGCAGTATTTT. This translates into CASSEADTQYF.

V is TRBV10-3 and J is TRBJ2-2; no clear D. The CDR3 is 14 residues long. Trimming shortened V by 4 bases and J by 3 bases, and 9 bases separated the two germline ends. CDR1 and CDR2 from the germline V gene are ENHRY and SYGVKD. CDR3 in amino acids: CAISGPADTGELFF. The CDR3 bases are TGTGCCATCAGTGGACCGGCGGACACCGGGGAGCTGTTTTTT.

The gene calls are TRBV3-1 and TRBJ2-1; 9 nucleotides line up with TRBD2. The CDR3 covers 16 residues. The V segment lost 3 bases and the J segment 5 bases; nucleotides outside the gene matches: 8. CDR1 and CDR2 from the germline V gene are LGHDT and YNNKEL (reference sequence). CDR3 sequence reads: CASSQVTSGPNNEQFF. As DNA, the CDR3 is TGTGCCAGCAGCCAGGTAACTAGCGGGCCGAACAATGAGCAGTTCTTC.

This chain links TRBV29-1 with TRBJ2-3; D gene unclear. The length of the CDR3 is 14 residues. V was clipped by 6 bases and J by 6 bases, with 19 bases between them. Germline values: CDR1 SQVTM, CDR2 ANQGSEA. The CDR3 protein is CSVRSLVTSDTQYF. The CDR3 DNA sequence: TGCAGCGTCAGATCGCTAGTGACGTCGGATACGCAGTATTTT.

Concerning this clonotype itself: A much larger clone differs from this one at a single base, so this may be a read error. The V and J genes are TRBV7-9 and TRBJ1-2; 9 bases are a match to TRBD1. The CDR3 sequence is 13 residues long. Germline V gene lookup returns CDR1 SEHNR and CDR2 FQNEAQ (reference sequence). This CDR3 is CASSSRQGEGYIF. Here the CDR3 DNA reads TGTGCCAGCAGCTCCCGACAGGGGGAGGGCTACATCTTC.

The chain joins TRBV27 to TRBJ2-3; 9 positions agree with TRBD2. The CDR3 length is 16 residues. V trimming: 5 bases; J trimming: 0 bases; junction bases outside the gene matches: 6. Germline-derived CDR1 and CDR2 are MNHEY and SMNVEV (reference sequence). CDR3 DNA: TGTGCCAGCAGTGGACTAGCGCGTTCTAGCACAGATACGCAGTATTTT. Translated: CASSGLARSSTDTQYF.

As DNA, the CDR3 is TGTGCCAGCAGTTACGCCCAGGATACGCAGTATTTT. This encodes CASSYAQDTQYF. The V call is TRBV6-5, the J call TRBJ2-3; the D is unclear. V shed 2 bases and J shed 6 bases, with 6 bases lying between them. Germline CDR1 and CDR2: MNHEY and SVGAGI. CDR3 length: 12 residues.

The V gene is TRBV24-1, the J gene TRBJ2-6; D not resolved. The CDR3 runs to 16 residues. Trimming cost V 0 bases and J 0 bases, with 5 bases left between them. CDR1 is KGHDR and CDR2 is SFDVKD in the germline V gene. This chain's CDR3 is CATSDLLSSGANVLTF. The CDR3, as DNA: TGTGCCACCAGTGATTTGCTTAGCTCTGGGGCCAACGTCCTGACTTTC.

The chain recombines TRBV12-3 or TRBV12-4 with TRBJ2-5, with 12 bases identical to TRBD2. Losses at the gene ends were 5 bases for V and 5 bases for J; bases not matched to a gene: 12. CDR3 size: 17 residues. CDR3 residues: CASSPGLAGIHQETQYF. The CDR3 DNA is TGTGCCAGCAGTCCCGGACTAGCGGGGATACATCAGGAGACCCAGTACTTC.